This T cell receptor (beta chain) was sequenced in a study of blood T cells in healthy people across ages. This clonotype has a handful of counts. Antigen unknown. Germline loops: CDR1 MNHEY, CDR2 SVGAGI. This CDR3 has 13 amino acids. V was trimmed by 8 bases and J by 7 bases, leaving 14 bases between them. A second PCR, run for roughly 7 to 11 cycles, used a sample-barcoded 5' primer plus a J-beta primer mix. TCRdb re-derived calls from the 5' RACE reads in MiXCR, one entry per CDR3 protein. The sample contains fewer than 1,000,000 distinct CDR3 sequences, 46% of which appear only once. General observations from the study: A greater number of naive CD4+ cells and higher diversity distinguished long-lived donors from aged donors. It was not known whether donors were CMV positive (a possible confounder of expanded clonotype changes).

The sequenced material came from blood. The source of this sequence is an elderly man in good health. The rearrangement uses TRBV6-5 and TRBJ1-4; D gene unclear. This CDR3 reads CASRKRAGEKLFF. In DNA, the CDR3 is TGTGCCAGCCGCAAACGCGCGGGTGAAAAACTGTTTTTT.